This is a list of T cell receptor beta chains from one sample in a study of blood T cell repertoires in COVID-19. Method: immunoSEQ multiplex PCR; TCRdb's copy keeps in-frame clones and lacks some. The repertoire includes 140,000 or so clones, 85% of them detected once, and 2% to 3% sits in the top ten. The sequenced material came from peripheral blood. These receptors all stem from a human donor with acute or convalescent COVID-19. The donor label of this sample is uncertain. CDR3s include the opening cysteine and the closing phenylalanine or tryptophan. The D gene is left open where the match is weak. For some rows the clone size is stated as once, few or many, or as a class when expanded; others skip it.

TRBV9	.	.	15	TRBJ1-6	TGTGCCAGCAGCCCAAGAACGTCGGGGGGAACACCCCTCCACTTT	CASSPRTSGGTPLHF
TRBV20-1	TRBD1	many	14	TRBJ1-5	TGCAGTGCTAGTCGGACAGGTCGGAATCAGCCCCAGCATTTT	CSASRTGRNQPQHF
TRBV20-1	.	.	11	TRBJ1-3	TGCAGTGCTAGGTCGGGAAACACCATATATTTT	CSARSGNTIYF
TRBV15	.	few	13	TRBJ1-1	TGTGCCACCAGCATCCCCCCCTTCACTGAAGCTTTCTTT	CATSIPPFTEAFF
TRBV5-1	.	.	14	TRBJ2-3	TGCGCCAGCAGCTTGGCCCGGCGGGCCGATACGCAGTATTTT	CASSLARRADTQYF
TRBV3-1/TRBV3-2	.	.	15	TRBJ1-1	TGTGCCAGCAGCCCCCAAGCCAACCTTAACACTGAAGCTTTCTTT	CASSPQANLNTEAFF
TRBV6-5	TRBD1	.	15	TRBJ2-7	TGTGCCAGCAGTTCCCCGGGACAGGGGGTATACGAGCAGTACTTC	CASSSPGQGVYEQYF
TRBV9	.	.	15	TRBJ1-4	TGTGCCAGCAGCGTAGAAGGGGGTTTACGTGAAAAACTGTTTTTT	CASSVEGGLREKLFF
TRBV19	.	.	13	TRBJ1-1	TGTGCCAGTAGTATTCGTTCCGAGTTTGAAGCTTTCTTT	CASSIRSEFEAFF
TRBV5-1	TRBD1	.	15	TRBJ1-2	TGCGCCAGCAGCATGGTGGCAGGGGGAGACTATGGCTACACCTTC	CASSMVAGGDYGYTF
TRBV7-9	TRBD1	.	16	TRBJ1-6	TGTGCCAGCAGCTCGGGACAGGGCTTCTATAATTCACCCCTCCACTTT	CASSSGQGFYNSPLHF
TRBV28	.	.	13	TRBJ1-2	TGTGCCAGCAGTTTCGGCAGGGACTATGGCTACACCTTC	CASSFGRDYGYTF
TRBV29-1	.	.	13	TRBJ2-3	TGCAGCGTTGATGAGGGACTTCCAGATACGCAGTATTTT	CSVDEGLPDTQYF
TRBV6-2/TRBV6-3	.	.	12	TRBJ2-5	TGTGCCAGCAGCCGAGGGGGAGAGACCCAGTACTTC	CASSRGGETQYF